A selection of T cell receptor beta chains follows, all from one sample in a study of PD-1 blockade in classical Hodgkin lymphoma. Assay used: immunoSEQ multiplex PCR; TCRdb lists only in-frame clones, some missing. The sample has 15,000 to 25,000 clones, around 78% seen once. The sample consisted of CD4+ T cells from blood, taken before the fourth cycle of nivolumab. The receptors derive from a human donor with classical Hodgkin lymphoma. CDR3s include the opening cysteine and the closing phenylalanine or tryptophan. Each record gives: D gene, clone size, J gene, V gene, CDR3 protein, CDR3 DNA. The D gene is left open where the match is weak. Clone size is stated in some rows and not others, as once, few, many or a class when expanded.

. . TRBJ1-4 TRBV15 CATSPEVQRRKLFF TGTGCCACCAGCCCTGAGGTTCAAAGGAGAAAACTGTTTTTT
TRBD1 . TRBJ1-1 TRBV6-5 CASNTLSSDRGQAFF TGTGCCAGCAACACCCTGAGTTCTGACAGGGGGCAAGCTTTCTTT
TRBD1 . TRBJ1-5 TRBV19 CASSRQGAQQPQHF TGTGCCAGTAGTAGACAGGGGGCACAGCAGCCCCAGCATTTT
. . TRBJ2-1 TRBV9 CASNPGLAAYNEQFF TGTGCCAGCAACCCGGGGCTAGCAGCATACAATGAGCAGTTCTTC
. . TRBJ2-3 TRBV29-1 CSVVTGTDTQYF TGCAGCGTGGTTACTGGCACAGATACGCAGTATTTT
. . TRBJ2-1 TRBV5-1 CASSSLKTAGNEQFF TGCGCCAGCAGCTCCCTGAAGACAGCCGGGAATGAGCAGTTCTTC
TRBD2 . TRBJ2-3 TRBV2 CASGGLAVLHTDTQYF TGTGCCAGCGGGGGACTAGCGGTCCTACACACAGATACGCAGTATTTT
TRBD1 . TRBJ2-2 TRBV18 CASSATGTGVNTGELFF TGTGCCAGCTCAGCAACCGGGACAGGGGTGAACACCGGGGAGCTGTTTTTT
. . TRBJ2-1 TRBV6-1 CASSELWEQFF TGTGCCAGCAGTGAACTTTGGGAGCAGTTCTTC
. . TRBJ1-3 TRBV5-5 CASRPASGNTIYF TGTGCCTCTCGACCTGCCTCTGGAAACACCATATATTTT
TRBD2 . TRBJ2-1 TRBV27 CASSFLAGEGEQFF TGTGCCAGCAGTTTTCTAGCGGGAGAAGGAGAGCAGTTCTTC
. . TRBJ1-6 TRBV25-1 CASTFSGGHSPLHF TGTGCCAGCACCTTCTCGGGGGGCCATTCACCCCTCCACTTT
TRBD2 . TRBJ2-1 TRBV19 CASRTSGRAPNEQFF TGTGCCAGCCGTACTAGCGGGAGGGCCCCCAATGAGCAGTTCTTC
. . TRBJ2-7 TRBV5-1 CASSLASGPYEQYF TGCGCCAGCAGCTTGGCGTCTGGTCCCTACGAGCAGTACTTC
TRBD2 few TRBJ2-1 TRBV7-9 CASSLAGGDEQFF TGTGCCAGCAGCCTAGCGGGAGGGGATGAGCAGTTCTTC
. few TRBJ2-2 TRBV28 CASRGVTGELFF TGTGCCAGCAGGGGGGTTACCGGGGAGCTGTTTTTT
. . TRBJ2-5 TRBV10-3 CAISESASETQYF TGTGCCATCAGTGAGTCTGCCTCGGAGACCCAGTACTTC
. . TRBJ2-2 TRBV6-6 CASSSTGVGNTGELFF TGTGCCAGCAGTTCCACGGGGGTGGGAAACACCGGGGAGCTGTTTTTT
. few TRBJ1-2 TRBV2 CASSRGGEGGYTF TGTGCCAGCAGTCGGGGAGGGGAGGGTGGCTACACCTTC
TRBD1 . TRBJ2-1 TRBV5-4 CASSSGQSSYNEQFF TGTGCCAGCAGCTCGGGACAGAGCTCCTACAATGAGCAGTTCTTC
. . TRBJ1-1 TRBV7-3 CASSLNTQGEAFF TGTGCCAGCAGCTTGAACACCCAAGGGGAAGCTTTCTTT
. . TRBJ2-3 TRBV11-3 CASSPIKDRESTDTQYF TGTGCCAGCAGCCCGATCAAGGACAGAGAAAGCACAGATACGCAGTATTTT
TRBD1 . TRBJ2-2 TRBV19 CASSLRTGLNTGELFF TGTGCCAGTAGCCTACGGACAGGCCTGAACACCGGGGAGCTGTTTTTT
. few TRBJ1-1 TRBV10-3 CAISETGTRAFF TGTGCCATCAGTGAGACCGGGACTAGAGCTTTCTTT
. . TRBJ2-7 TRBV6-1 CASSEARTVLGFPYEQYF TGTGCCAGCAGTGAAGCGAGGACTGTCCTTGGGTTCCCCTACGAGCAGTACTTC
. few TRBJ2-5 TRBV30 CAWSYGVGRTQYF TGTGCCTGGAGTTACGGGGTAGGAAGGACCCAGTACTTC
. . TRBJ2-2 TRBV6-1 CASSVDKINTGELFF TGTGCCAGCAGCGTTGACAAGATAAACACCGGGGAGCTGTTTTTT
. . TRBJ1-4 TRBV11-2 CASSRYTEKLFF TGTGCCAGCAGCCGCTACACCGAAAAACTGTTTTTT
. . TRBJ1-6 TRBV25-1 CASSRLNSPLHF TGTGCCAGCAGTCGATTAAATTCACCCCTCCACTTT
TRBD2 . TRBJ2-1 TRBV5-3 CARSLAASGSRYNEQFF TGTGCCAGAAGCTTGGCGGCTAGCGGGAGTAGGTACAATGAGCAGTTCTTC
. once TRBJ1-5 TRBV5-6 CASSLGRVMSNQPQHF TGTGCCAGCAGCTTGGGACGGGTGATGAGCAATCAGCCCCAGCATTTT
TRBD2 . TRBJ2-2 TRBV11-2 CASSPLAGVPGELFF TGTGCCAGCAGCCCCCTAGCGGGAGTCCCCGGGGAGCTGTTTTTT
. . TRBJ2-7 TRBV5-8 CASSLAGTPTYEQYF TGTGCCAGCAGCTTGGCGGGGACACCCACCTACGAGCAGTACTTC
TRBD1 . TRBJ1-3 TRBV14 CASSRQGFGNTIYF TGTGCCAGCAGCCGACAGGGTTTCGGAAACACCATATATTTT
. . TRBJ2-1 TRBV7-8 CASSLAPGGTGVGNEQFF TGTGCCAGCAGCTTAGCTCCCGGCGGGACGGGAGTGGGCAATGAGCAGTTCTTC
TRBD2 . TRBJ2-1 TRBV28 CASSLVGLAKNEQFF TGTGCCAGCAGTTTAGTTGGACTAGCTAAGAATGAGCAGTTCTTC
. . TRBJ1-1 TRBV5-1 CASSLVGLNTEAFF TGCGCCAGCAGCTTGGTTGGGTTGAACACTGAAGCTTTCTTT
TRBD1 . TRBJ1-6 TRBV6-1 CASSATRPGQTNSPLHF TGTGCCAGCAGTGCAACGAGACCGGGACAGACTAATTCACCCCTCCACTTT